This T cell receptor (beta chain) is from a study of PD-1 blockade in classical Hodgkin lymphoma. The V and J ends lost 7 bases and 0 bases, in that order; junction bases with no gene match: 7. CDR1 SEHNR and CDR2 FQNEAQ come from the germline V gene (reference sequence). CDR3 length: 15 residues. Profiling relied on immunoSEQ multiplex PCR, and the TCRdb table lists in-frame clones only, not all of them. This sample has over 80,000 clones, with around 80% found just once. Time point indicated: cycle 4 day 1 (C4D1), after 6 weeks of nivolumab. Every patient relapsed after autologous stem cell transplantation, and brentuximab vedotin exposure varied.

This specimen consisted of peripheral blood mononuclear cells (PBMCs), obtained before the fourth cycle of nivolumab. The receptor was isolated from a human donor with classical Hodgkin lymphoma. This chain connects TRBV7-9 to TRBJ2-3, with 7 bases identical to TRBD1. The CDR3 DNA reads as TGTGCCAGCACCGACAGGGAAACTAGCACAGATACGCAGTATTTT. Protein: CASTDRETSTDTQYF.